One and the same sample provided the 20 T cell receptor beta chains below, sequenced in a study of blood T cells in healthy people across ages. Sample-barcoded 5' priming and a J-beta primer mix drove a second PCR of roughly 7 to 11 cycles. TCRdb recomputed calls from the 5' RACE reads with MiXCR, one row per CDR3 protein. The sample carries about a million distinct CDR3 sequences, 30% to 40% recorded once. Sequencing was done on a sample of blood. All receptors come from a man younger than 35 in good health.

The gene calls are TRBV7-9 and TRBJ2-3, with TRBD2 matching over 8 bases. CDR1 SEHNR and CDR2 FQNEAQ come from the germline V gene (reference sequence). Trimming at V came to 4 bases and at J to 4 bases, leaving 10 bases not matched to a gene. The CDR3 runs 16 residues. The CDR3 nucleotides are TGTGCCAGCAGCTCCGGACTAGCTCGTACATCAGATACGCAGTATTTT. The encoded protein is CASSSGLARTSDTQYF.

This clonotype was detected only a few times. This chain connects TRBV6-5 to TRBJ2-5, with 8 positions matching TRBD1. The DNA end lines up better with TRBJ2-7; the J call may be wrong. The CDR3 runs to 14 residues. Germline values: CDR1 MNHEY, CDR2 SVGAGI. The CDR3 region is CASSYPDRGYEQYF. The DNA of the CDR3 is TGTGCCAGCAGTTACCCCGACAGGGGATACGAGCAGTACTTC.

The V gene is TRBV20-1, the J gene TRBJ2-1; D gene ambiguous. The CDR3 is 14 amino acids. V lost 1 base and J 5 bases, leaving 12 bases between the germline ends. The V gene's germline CDR1 is DFQATT and CDR2 SNEGSKA (reference sequence). Written as DNA, the CDR3 is TGCAGTGCTAGAGCGGTCAGGCAAAACAATGAGCAGTTCTTC. Translation gives CSARAVRQNNEQFF.

This chain connects TRBV13 to TRBJ2-2; weak D call: TRBD1 (5 bases). Germline CDR1 reads PRHDT; CDR2 reads FYEKMQ (reference sequence). Deletions cut 3 bases from V and 2 bases from J, with 16 bases between. The CDR3 is 17 amino acids. For the CDR3, the DNA is TGTGCCAGCAGCTTTCTCTACGAGACAGAAAACACCGGGGAGCTGTTTTTT. Translation gives CASSFLYETENTGELFF.

This rearrangement joins TRBV7-2 to TRBJ1-4, with 10 bases lining up with TRBD1. The CDR3 extends over 16 amino acids. V shed 5 bases, J shed 4 bases, and the junction held 7 bases outside the gene matches. Germline CDR1 and CDR2: SGHTA and FQGNSA. The CDR3 protein is CASSQRTGGGNEKLFF. The CDR3 DNA reads TGTGCCAGCAGCCAACGGACAGGGGGAGGTAATGAAAAACTGTTTTTT.

This chain links TRBV10-3 with TRBJ2-6; D may match TRBD1 or TRBD2 (5 bases each). Germline V lookup: CDR1 ENHRY, CDR2 SYGVKD. The CDR3 totals 16 residues. Trimming shortened V by 6 bases and J by 0 bases, and 12 bases separated the two germline ends. CDR3 sequence reads: CAISLGRLSGANVLTF. CDR3 bases: TGTGCCATCAGCTTGGGACGCCTCTCTGGGGCCAACGTCCTGACTTTC.

V gene TRBV7-9 combines with J gene TRBJ2-3; D may be TRBD2 (5 bases). CDR1 and CDR2 from the germline V gene are SEHNR and FQNEAQ (reference sequence). The V end was cut by 7 bases, the J end by 4 bases, with 12 bases between. The CDR3 is 13 residues long. The CDR3 spells CASTSGVPDTQYF. The DNA of the CDR3 is TGTGCCAGCACCTCCGGGGTTCCAGATACGCAGTATTTT.

Many counts were recorded for this clonotype. This chain connects TRBV12-3 or TRBV12-4 to TRBJ2-7; D ambiguous. The CDR3 spans 13 residues. The ends were cut back, 4 bases at V and 2 bases at J, with 9 bases in the middle. CDR3 DNA sequence: TGTGCCAGCAGTTCTAGTACACCCTACGAGCAGTACTTC. Amino acid sequence: CASSSSTPYEQYF.

V and J are TRBV15 and TRBJ1-4; 8 bases align to TRBD1. Trimming removed 0 bases from V and 7 bases from J; junction bases left unmatched: 4. In germline, CDR1 is LNHNV, CDR2 YYDKDF (reference sequence). The CDR3 contains 15 residues. The CDR3 sequence: CATSRDRQGAEKLFF. The CDR3 nucleotides read TGTGCCACCAGCAGAGATCGGCAGGGGGCTGAAAAACTGTTTTTT.

This clonotype was seen a handful of times. The chain uses TRBV21-1 and TRBJ2-3. TRBV21-1 is recorded as a pseudogene. The CDR3 spans 16 residues. The CDR3 DNA reads as TGTGCCAGCAGCAAAAGGCTCCGGCAGTGCACAGATACGCAGTATTTT. It specifies CASSKRLRQCTDTQYF.

V is TRBV3-1 and J is TRBJ1-2; D unclear. The CDR3 sequence is 13 residues long. The V end was cut by 5 bases, the J end by 6 bases, with 13 bases between. The germline gives CDR1 LGHDT, CDR2 YNNKEL (reference sequence). The CDR3 nucleotides are TGTGCCAGCAGCTCTGACATAACCCATGGCTACACCTTC. Its protein is CASSSDITHGYTF.

For this clonotype: One end of the junction does not line up with germline, which may come from a read error. The gene calls are TRBV20-1 and TRBJ1-5; 7 bases match TRBD1. The CDR3 is made up of 14 amino acids. Germline CDR1 reads DFQATT; CDR2 reads SNEGSKA (reference sequence). The CDR3, as DNA: TGCAGTGCTACACAGGGGACGAGCAATCAGCCCAAGCATTTT. This translates into CSATQGTSNQPKHF.

This clonotype was detected once. This may be a read error: a much more frequent sequence differs by one nucleotide. V and J are TRBV10-3 and TRBJ1-5; no reliable D call. V lost 4 bases to trimming and J lost 6 bases, with 7 bases between them. CDR3 length: 12 residues. Germline-derived CDR1 and CDR2 are ENHRY and SYGVKD. Here the CDR3 DNA reads TGTGCCATCAGTGCCCTGGGTCAGCCCCAGCATTTT. This translates into CAISALGQPQHF.

The J gene is TRBJ1-3, the V gene TRBV4-2; no definite D call. Trimming removed 3 bases at V and 0 bases at J, with 6 bases between. Germline lookup yields CDR1 LGHNA and CDR2 YNFKEQ. The CDR3 contains 14 residues. This CDR3 is CASSQVSSGNTIYF. Here the CDR3 DNA reads TGTGCCAGCAGCCAGGTATCCTCTGGAAACACCATATATTTT.

This clonotype was counted a few times. The J gene is TRBJ1-2, the V gene TRBV29-1; 9 bases are shared with TRBD1. This CDR3 comprises 14 residues. Germline CDR1 SQVTM, CDR2 ANQGSEA. The ends lost 5 bases at V and 7 bases at J; junction bases unmatched: 11. This CDR3 reads CSVTATGGGSGYTF. The CDR3 region has the DNA TGCAGCGTTACCGCGACAGGGGGTGGTTCTGGCTACACCTTC.

In nucleotides, the CDR3 is TGTGCCAGCAGCCACCAAGGACAGGTCAATCAGCCCCAGCATTTT. The encoded protein is CASSHQGQVNQPQHF. The V gene is TRBV7-2, the J gene TRBJ1-5; 7 positions agree with TRBD1. Germline V gene sequence: CDR1 SGHTA, CDR2 FQGNSA. CDR3 length: 15 amino acids. Trimming removed 5 bases from V and 3 bases from J; junction bases left unmatched: 7.

The chain joins TRBV4-2 to TRBJ2-5; no clear D. The DNA end lines up better with TRBJ2-7; the J call may be wrong. There are 14 residues in the CDR3. CDR1 and CDR2 from the germline V gene are LGHNA and YNFKEQ. This CDR3 is CASSQEAGRGEQYF. Written as DNA, the CDR3 is TGTGCCAGCAGCCAAGAGGCCGGGCGTGGCGAGCAGTACTTC.

The gene calls are TRBV3-1 and TRBJ2-7; 7 bases are a match to TRBD1. The CDR3 spans 14 residues. Germline CDR1 reads LGHDT; CDR2 reads YNNKEL (reference sequence). Trimming removed 4 bases from V and 7 bases from J; junction bases left unmatched: 10. The CDR3 protein is CASSPTTGVREQYF. The DNA for the CDR3 is TGTGCCAGCAGCCCAACAACAGGGGTGAGAGAGCAGTACTTC.

This chain joins TRBV15 and TRBJ2-2; 7 nucleotides match TRBD2. The J segment lost 3 bases and the V segment lost 5 bases, leaving 12 bases of the junction unmatched. CDR1 is LNHNV, CDR2 YYDKDF, per germline (reference sequence). CDR3 size: 17 residues. The CDR3 loop is CATSGGGELYDTGELFF. CDR3 bases: TGTGCCACCAGCGGCGGGGGTGAATTGTACGACACCGGGGAGCTGTTTTTT.

The rearrangement joins TRBV6-5 to TRBJ2-1; TRBD2 matches 11 bases. Germline V CDR1 and CDR2: MNHEY, SVGAGI. V shed 0 bases and J 4 bases; nucleotides not matched to a gene: 2. This CDR3 contains 16 residues. The CDR3 sequence is CASSYSGTSGYNEQFF. In nucleotides, the CDR3 is TGTGCCAGCAGTTACTCAGGGACTAGCGGATACAATGAGCAGTTCTTC.